This T cell receptor (beta chain) was sequenced in a study of spatial heterogeneity in lung cancer (dated by TCRdb to between 2019 and 2020). For the wider study: More beta-chain than alpha-chain transcripts were consistently detected, likely reflecting higher beta-chain transcript abundance. In tumor regions, TCR transcript counts showed a strong correlation with a T cell transcriptional module score derived from matched bulk RNA-seq. In the raw uncorrected reads, each unique combination of TCR and UMI appeared more than ten times on average. TCR alpha and beta repertoires were quantitatively compared across multiple tumor regions, matched nontumor lung and blood in non-small cell lung cancer. Nonsynonymous mutation counts, determined by whole-exome sequencing of tumor tissue, were related to TCR repertoire features. Both alpha and beta chains were TCR-sequenced in samples taken at surgery, namely 220 tumor regions, 63 to 70 matched nontumor lung samples and about 52 PBMC samples. What the research found in general, with its limitations: Counts of ubiquitous and regional expanded TCRs correlated with counts of ubiquitous and regional nonsynonymous mutations, respectively. Additional single-cell paired TCR alpha and beta sequencing was considered necessary to confirm, at a functional level, the hypothesis that regional TCRs recognize regional mutations. TCR-seq was estimated to cover only approximately 7% of tumor T cells for alpha chains and about 13% for beta chains. The tumor nonsynonymous mutation count correlated with the number of expanded intratumoral alpha and beta TCRs.

The junction shows trimming of 0 bases on V and 8 bases on J, and the gene matches do not reach 6 bases of it. CDR1 and CDR2 (LGHNA, YSLEER) derive from the germline V gene. The CDR3 starts with the cysteine, ends with the phenylalanine, and has 14 residues. Of the read, only the CDR3 DNA is kept; its 42 bases are in frame from base 1. This clonotype is described as medium-sized (0.01 to 0.1%). What this receptor recognizes is not known. No qualities accompany the bases; no much larger clone lies one base away. Library prep was done by 5' RACE. Sequencing was performed on a NextSeq 500. To allow correction of PCR and sequencing errors, the TCR library protocol tagged every TCR cDNA molecule with a unique molecular identifier. In the original analysis: TCR identification, UMI-based error correction and CDR3 extraction were all carried out with Decombinator tools. TCRs above a frequency of 2 per 1,000, corresponding to the top 1% of the tumor frequency distribution, were defined as expanded. Expanded tumor TCRs statistically deemed absent (corrected P<0.05) from at least one tumor region were classed as regional, and all other expanded tumor TCRs were classed as ubiquitous. Renyi diversity was computed with the R vegan package after each repertoire had been subsampled 100 times to 5,000 TCRs. CDR3 similarity networks were built from amino acid triplet string-kernel similarity, with CDR3s being connected when pairwise similarity was above 0.82. TCRdb trimmed the raw reads at Q25, called clones with MiXCR and kept productive beta chains. For every CDR3 protein sequence, its rows merge into one entry that carries the most common genes and DNA. The V and J calls reflect TCRdb's pipeline rather than the authors' work. The sample yields more than 9,500 distinct CDR3 sequences; roughly 15% were counted once. The ten largest clones represent roughly 15% of the sample.

In the paper's terms, the time point label means: sample taken at primary tumor resection. Donors were some 78 patients with early-stage, untreated non-small cell lung cancer from the lung TRACERx cohort. TCR sequencing used whole RNA extracted from tumor and nontumor lung tissue, or from cryopreserved PBMC samples, without cell sorting. Patients were selected for TCR sequencing only if sufficient RNA was available from at least two tumor regions. Before selection, tumor and adjacent nontumor lung specimens were reviewed by a lung pathologist. The chain couples TRBV4-3 to TRBJ1-2; the junction holds 7 bases that match TRBD1. The starting material was lung tumor tissue, obtained at surgery. The TCR sequence derives from a male donor with early-stage non-small cell lung cancer. In nucleotides, the sequence is TGCGCCAGCAGCCAAGATCGGAGAGGGGGCGGCTACACCTTC. This codes for CASSQDRRGGGYTF.